This TCR beta chain was obtained from a study of glioma-infiltrating T cells after dendritic cell vaccination. Looking at the study overall: Dendritic cell vaccine was injected intradermally three times, biweekly.

The table came from immunoSEQ multiplex PCR; TCRdb's copy has only in-frame clones and leaves some out. Here the sample spans around 72,000 clones, about four fifths being singletons. This clone was counted between two and nine times. Trimming removed 3 bases from V and 0 bases from J, with 13 bases in between. The CDR3 consists of 16 residues. Germline V lookup: CDR1 SGHRS, CDR2 YFSETQ. No glioblastoma patient carried an isocitrate dehydrogenase mutation. Blood PBMC samples: pre-vaccination, two weeks post third vaccination, and at tumor progression. The clonotype was recovered from a human donor with glioblastoma. The sequencing here drew on blood, taken before dendritic cell vaccination. This sequence joins TRBV5-1 and TRBJ1-3, with D perhaps TRBD1 (5 bases). CDR3 in amino acids: CASSWGERISGNTIYF. The CDR3 DNA follows: TGCGCCAGCAGCTGGGGGGAGCGAATCTCTGGAAACACCATATATTTT.